This T cell receptor (beta chain) was observed in a study of T cells in Graves' hyperthyroidism and ophthalmopathy. What was amplified from RNA transcripts were TCR beta CDR3 regions. The HTBI primer set drove a first-round RT-PCR of the TCR CDR3. Each CDR3 protein gets one entry after TCRdb re-called the multiplex PCR reads with MiXCR. Among roughly 560,000 distinct CDR3 sequences listed, approximately 14% were seen once. Germline V CDR1 and CDR2: SGHAT, FQDESV (reference sequence). The CDR3 has 18 amino acids. V was pared by 2 bases and J by 3 bases, with 5 bases of the junction left unmatched. The clonotype was recovered from a woman aged 40 to 50 with Graves' ophthalmopathy. The chain couples TRBV11-1 to TRBJ2-2; 14 bases map to TRBD2. The specimen sequenced was blood. CDR3 region: CASSLPRTSGRYTGELFF. DNA for the CDR3: TGTGCCAGCAGCTTACCTCGGACTAGCGGGAGGTACACCGGGGAGCTGTTTTTT.